These 16 T cell receptor beta chains came from one sample sequenced in a study of blood T cells in healthy people across ages. Together with a sample-barcoded 5' primer, a J-beta primer mix was included in a second PCR lasting roughly 7 to 11 cycles. One entry per CDR3 protein, called by TCRdb with MiXCR from the 5' RACE reads. This table holds 1.5 million to 2 million distinct CDR3 sequences, 49% found once. The sequencing sample was made of blood. The receptors were sampled from a woman in her 40s in good health.

CDR3: CASSPPNGADTQYF. In DNA form, the CDR3 reads TGTGCCAGCTCACCTCCCAATGGTGCAGATACGCAGTATTTT. The V and J genes are TRBV18 and TRBJ2-3; D unclear. The CDR3 is 14 residues long. Between the trimmed V and J ends, which lost 3 bases and 4 bases, there was a span of 11 bases. Germline CDR1 KGHSH, CDR2 LQKENI.

The chain joins TRBV20-1 to TRBJ2-7; tentatively, D is TRBD2 (6 bases). V was pared by 6 bases and J by 2 bases, with 17 bases between. The CDR3 extends over 14 amino acids. In germline, CDR1 is DFQATT, CDR2 SNEGSKA (reference sequence). The CDR3 here is CSAKPGDSAYEQYF. The DNA of the CDR3 is TGCAGTGCCAAACCCGGGGACTCAGCCTACGAGCAGTACTTC.

This clonotype is a singleton in its sample. The genes are TRBV5-1 and TRBJ2-7, with a tentative D call TRBD2 (5 bases). Germline V gene lookup returns CDR1 SGHRS and CDR2 YFSETQ. Trimming removed 0 bases from V and 3 bases from J, with 13 bases in between. The CDR3 spans 15 residues. Written as DNA, the CDR3 is TGCGCCAGCAGCTTGGCCACGGGGAGCGGCTACGAGCAGTACTTC. Translation gives CASSLATGSGYEQYF.

This chain connects TRBV28 to TRBJ2-5; TRBD2 matches at 8 bases. CDR3 length: 14 amino acids. Germline assignment: CDR1 MDHEN and CDR2 SYDVKM. V was pared by 5 bases and J by 2 bases, with 4 bases of the junction left unmatched. CDR3 bases: TGTGCCAGCAGTCGCGAGCGGGGGCAAGAGACCCAGTACTTC. Protein sequence: CASSRERGQETQYF. Supplemented by reference TRBV28 and TRBJ2-5, the full variable domain reads DVKVTQSSRYLVKRTGEKVFLECVQDMDHENMFWYRQDPGLGLRLIYFSYDVKMKEKGDIPEGYSVSREKKERFSLILESASTNQTSMYLCASSRERGQETQYFGPGTRLLVL.

V usage is TRBV6-1 and J usage is TRBJ2-3; 10 bases are a match to TRBD2. In germline, CDR1 is MNHNS, CDR2 SASEGT. The CDR3 length is 18 residues. Germline trimming cut 5 bases from V and 1 base from J; bases unmatched to any gene: 12. The CDR3 here is CASSRQPSGGTRTDTQYF. The CDR3 DNA sequence: TGTGCCAGCAGTCGACAGCCTAGCGGGGGCACACGCACAGATACGCAGTATTTT.

A few counts support this clonotype. The chain is built from TRBV25-1 and TRBJ2-7; a weak D match, TRBD1 (5 bases). Germline V lookup: CDR1 MGHDK, CDR2 SYGVNS. The V end lost 8 bases, the J end lost 2 bases, and 13 bases lay between the germline ends. The CDR3 is 13 amino acids. CDR3 nucleotides: TGTGCCAGCCAAGGGGAACAAACCTACGAGCAGTACTTC. Protein sequence: CASQGEQTYEQYF.

The chain uses TRBV6-5 and TRBJ2-1; 9 nucleotides match TRBD2. Germline V gene lookup returns CDR1 MNHEY and CDR2 SVGAGI. CDR3 length equals 17 residues. Trimming at V came to 0 bases and at J to 7 bases, leaving 10 bases not matched to a gene. CDR3 nucleotides: TGTGCCAGCAGTTACTCGGGCGGCGCTAGCGGGGAAAATGAGCAGTTCTTC. Its translation: CASSYSGGASGENEQFF.

The V gene is TRBV20-1, the J gene TRBJ2-3; D might be TRBD1 (6 bases). The germline V gene has CDR1 DFQATT and CDR2 SNEGSKA (reference sequence). The CDR3 is made up of 13 amino acids. CDR3 in amino acids: CSCSGQYTDTQYF. In DNA, the CDR3 is TGCAGCTGTTCAGGACAGTACACAGATACGCAGTATTTT.

This sequence joins TRBV24-1 and TRBJ2-3; D remains ambiguous. This CDR3 has 12 amino acids. The germline CDR1 and CDR2 sequences are KGHDR and SFDVKD. V lost 5 bases and J lost 4, with 6 bases in between. Written as DNA, the CDR3 is TGTGCCACCAGTGTTGTGGCAGATACGCAGTATTTT. Its translation is CATSVVADTQYF.

This clonotype was counted only a few times. This chain links TRBV6-2 or TRBV6-3 with TRBJ2-6; tentative D call: TRBD2 (6 bases). Germline lookup yields CDR1 MNHEY and CDR2 SVGEGT. Between the trimmed V and J ends, which lost 7 bases and 1 base, there was a span of 11 bases. The CDR3 sequence is 15 residues long. The CDR3 DNA reads as TGTGCCAGCACCTTCGGGGGATCTGGGGCCAACGTCCTGACTTTC. This gives the protein CASTFGGSGANVLTF.

In its sample, this clonotype was seen a few times. The chain has TRBV7-2 and TRBJ2-5; D gene ambiguous. The V end was cut by 1 base, the J end by 2 bases, with 8 bases between. This CDR3 comprises 14 residues. Germline V gene lookup returns CDR1 SGHTA and CDR2 FQGNSA. The CDR3 DNA follows: TGTGCCAGCAGCTTAGTCCCAGCACAAGAGACCCAGTACTTC. It specifies CASSLVPAQETQYF.

This clonotype was detected a few times. The CDR3 is CASSGKGQGADYGYTF. The CDR3, as DNA: TGTGCCAGCAGCGGGAAGGGACAGGGGGCCGACTATGGCTACACCTTC. V and J are TRBV7-2 and TRBJ1-2; the match to TRBD1 covers 12 bases. There are 16 residues in the CDR3. Germline CDR1 is SGHTA and CDR2 is FQGNSA. V lost 5 bases, J lost 3 bases, and 7 bases stayed unmatched. Using reference TRBV7-2 and TRBJ1-2 for the parts outside the CDR3, the full variable domain is GAGVSQSPSNKVTEKGKDVELRCDPISGHTALYWYRQSLGQGLEFLIYFQGNSAPDKSGLPSDRFSAERTGGSVSTLTIQRTQQEDSAVYLCASSGKGQGADYGYTFGSGTRLTVV.

About this clonotype: An end of the junction does not agree with germline; a read error may underlie this. This rearrangement joins TRBV7-7 to TRBJ2-3; 9 nucleotides match TRBD1. Germline V CDR1 and CDR2: SSHAT, FNYEAQ (reference sequence). This CDR3 has 15 residues. CDR3 loop: CASSPAGTGSDTQYF. The CDR3 nucleotides read TGTGCTAGCAGTCCCGCCGGGACAGGGTCAGATACGCAGTATTTT.

The V call is TRBV6-5, the J call TRBJ1-2, with D hard to call. The germline gives CDR1 MNHEY, CDR2 SVGAGI. V dropped 0 bases and J dropped 9 bases, with 14 bases sitting between them. The CDR3 spans 14 residues. The CDR3 reads CASSYSREMQSYTF. The CDR3 DNA reads TGTGCCAGCAGTTACTCGCGGGAGATGCAAAGCTACACCTTC.

The V gene is TRBV7-9, the J gene TRBJ1-4; no clear D. This CDR3 region has 14 residues. The ends were cut back, 3 bases at V and 8 bases at J, with 13 bases in the middle. Germline assignment: CDR1 SEHNR and CDR2 FQNEAQ (reference sequence). Here the CDR3 reads CASSFDLGGEKLFF. DNA of the CDR3: TGTGCCAGCAGCTTCGATCTGGGTGGCGAAAAACTGTTTTTT.

This clonotype has only a few counts. The CDR3 loop is CASEWGGIRGFSNEQFF. The CDR3 bases are TGTGCCAGCGAATGGGGGGGGATCCGAGGGTTTAGCAATGAGCAGTTCTTC. V gene TRBV3-1 combines with J gene TRBJ2-1; TRBD2 matches 7 bases. Germline CDR1 and CDR2: LGHDT and YNNKEL (reference sequence). V shed 8 bases, J shed 6 bases, and the junction held 19 bases outside the gene matches. CDR3 length equals 17 residues.